The table lists the clone carrying this TCR beta chain with many counts. These data originate in a study of CD8 T cells in ankylosing spondylitis. Trimming cost V 0 bases and J 6 bases, with 6 bases left between them. CDR1 is SGHRS and CDR2 is YFSETQ in the germline V gene. CDR3 length: 13 residues. Using its own MiXCR run on the 5' RACE reads, TCRdb lists one record per CDR3 protein. The sample consists of 250,000 to 350,000 distinct CDR3 sequences, 20% of them appearing once. This receptor was obtained from a male donor with ankylosing spondylitis or in good health (not recorded which). The gene calls are TRBV5-1 and TRBJ1-4; D uncertain. The specimen was blood, either unsorted or a sorted T cell fraction (not recorded which). The chain's CDR3 is CASSLGRDEKLFF. The DNA for the CDR3 is TGCGCCAGCAGCTTGGGGCGGGATGAAAAACTGTTTTTT.